A single sample gave rise to the 4 T cell receptor beta chains below, sequenced in a study of shared clonotypes between healthy human individuals. The data were produced by immunoSEQ multiplex PCR, yet TCRdb's version contains in-frame clones alone and is incomplete. The table lists 2 million or so clones, about 95% of them singletons. The sequencing sample was made of naive CD4+ T cells sorted from blood. Regarding subset: CD45RA+ positively selected. The receptors shown here come from a man younger than 35 in good health.

The V and J genes are TRBV5-1 and TRBJ1-4; no definite D call. Germline V lookup: CDR1 SGHRS, CDR2 YFSETQ. V was shortened by 0 bases and J by 7 bases, with 10 bases between the two germline ends. The CDR3 is made up of 14 amino acids. In DNA, the CDR3 is TGCGCCAGCAGCTTGGGTCAGGCGGCTGAAAAACTGTTTTTT. Its translation: CASSLGQAAEKLFF. The variable domain in full, with the rest retrieved from reference TRBV5-1 and TRBJ1-4, is KAGVTQTPRYLIKTRGQQVTLSCSPISGHRSVSWYQQTPGQGLQFLFEYFSETQRNKGNFPGRFSGRQFSNSRSEMNVSTLELGDSALYLCASSLGQAAEKLFFGSGTQLSVL.

The chain has TRBV5-1 and TRBJ2-7, with 9 bases fitting TRBD2. The germline V gene encodes CDR1 SGHRS and CDR2 YFSETQ. V shed 4 bases, J shed 0 bases, and the junction held 11 bases outside the gene matches. The CDR3 consists of 17 residues. The DNA for the CDR3 is TGCGCCAGCAGCCGAGGGGCCGCGGGAGGGTACTCCTACGAGCAGTACTTC. Its protein is CASSRGAAGGYSYEQYF.

The chain employs TRBV18 and TRBJ2-7; maybe TRBD1 (5 bases). Germline assignment: CDR1 KGHSH and CDR2 LQKENI. The CDR3 has 13 residues. V was trimmed by 4 bases and J by 3 bases, leaving 10 bases between them. CDR3 region: CASSLTEIYEQYF. The CDR3 DNA sequence: TGTGCCAGCTCACTGACAGAGATCTACGAGCAGTACTTC.

This chain joins TRBV27 and TRBJ2-5; D possibly matches TRBD1 or TRBD2 (7 bases each). Germline CDR1 MNHEY, CDR2 SMNVEV (reference sequence). The CDR3 is 17 amino acids. V was clipped by 5 bases and J by 1 base, with 20 bases between them. CDR3: CASSPTPGEGAQETQYF. The CDR3 DNA sequence: TGTGCCAGCAGTCCGACCCCCGGGGAGGGGGCCCAAGAGACCCAGTACTTC.